This T cell receptor beta chain was documented in a study of blood T cell repertoires in COVID-19. Background on the study: COVID-19 samples collected from the United States, Italy and Spain covered acute and convalescent phases. Sample material is recorded as cDNA or gDNA derived from T cells, B-cell-depleted T cells, or PBMCs.

CDR1 SGHAT and CDR2 FQNNGV come from the germline V gene. The length of the CDR3 is 17 residues. V lost 5 bases and J lost 6, with 24 bases in between. Authors' methods: Reference gene primer amplification yielded estimated nucleated cell counts. Profiled with immunoSEQ multiplex PCR; TCRdb holds only in-frame clones, not every one. For V, J and clone size, that table is used; D and trimming come from the DNA. The sample carries 50,000 to 75,000 clones, 91% recorded once. The sequencing sample was made of peripheral blood. V is TRBV11-2 and J is TRBJ2-3; D may be TRBD1 (9 bases). The clonotype was recovered from a human donor in a cohort sampled during active COVID-19. The CDR3 here is CASSPRGDRVDGDTQYF. The CDR3 coding sequence is TGTGCCAGCAGCCCGCGGGGGGACAGGGTAGATGGGGATACGCAGTATTTT.